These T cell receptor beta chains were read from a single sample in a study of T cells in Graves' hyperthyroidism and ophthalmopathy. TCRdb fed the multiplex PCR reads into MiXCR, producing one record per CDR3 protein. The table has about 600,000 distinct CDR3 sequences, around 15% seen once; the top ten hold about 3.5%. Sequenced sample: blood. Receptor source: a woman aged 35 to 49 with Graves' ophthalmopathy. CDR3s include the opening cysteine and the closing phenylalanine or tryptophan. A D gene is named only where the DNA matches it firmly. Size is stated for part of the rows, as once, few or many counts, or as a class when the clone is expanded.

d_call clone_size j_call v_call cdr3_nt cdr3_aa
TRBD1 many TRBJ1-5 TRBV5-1 TGCGCCAGCAGCTTACGGACAGGGAATCAGCCCCAGCATTTT CASSLRTGNQPQHF
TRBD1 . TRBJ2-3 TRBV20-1 TGCAGTGTTCCGGGACAGGGGACAGATACGCAGTATTTT CSVPGQGTDTQYF
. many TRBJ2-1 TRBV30 TGTGCCTGGAGTGCCTGGGGGGCTGAGCAGTTCTTC CAWSAWGAEQFF
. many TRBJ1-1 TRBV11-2 TGTGCCAGCAGATGGACCTTATATAACACTGAAGCTTTCTTT CASRWTLYNTEAFF
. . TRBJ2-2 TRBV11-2 TGTGCCAGCAGTCAAGGGGGACTTAACACCGGGGAGCTGTTTTTT CASSQGGLNTGELFF
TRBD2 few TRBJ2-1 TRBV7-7 TGTGCTAGCAGCTTGGCGGGACTAGCGGGAGAAGAGCAGTTCTTC CASSLAGLAGEEQFF
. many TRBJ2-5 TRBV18 TGTGCCAGCTCACCAAACGGTGGAGAGACCCAGTACTTC CASSPNGGETQYF
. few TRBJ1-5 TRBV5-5 TGTGCCAGCAGCTTGGCGGCAGGGGCGGGGGGCAATCAGCCCCAGCATTTT CASSLAAGAGGNQPQHF
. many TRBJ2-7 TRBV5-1 TGCGCCAGCCTTTGTGACAGACCCGAGCAGTACTTC CASLCDRPEQYF
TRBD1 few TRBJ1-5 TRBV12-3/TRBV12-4 TGTGCCAGCAGTTTGGCAGACAGGGATCAGCCCCAGCATTTT CASSLADRDQPQHF
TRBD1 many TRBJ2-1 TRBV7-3 TGTGCCAGCAGCGCGATTACAGGGGGCAATGAGCAGTTCTTC CASSAITGGNEQFF
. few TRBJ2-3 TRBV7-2 TGTGCCAGCAGCCTTACCCCATCGGGAGATACGCAGTATTTT CASSLTPSGDTQYF
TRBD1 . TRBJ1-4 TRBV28 TGTGCCAGCAGTTCCGGGACAGGGGGTTTTAATGAAAAACTGTTTTTT CASSSGTGGFNEKLFF
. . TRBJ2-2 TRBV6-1 TGTGCCAGCAATCTTCGGGACGGGAACACCGGGGAGCTGTTTTTT CASNLRDGNTGELFF
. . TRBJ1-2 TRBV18 TGTGCCAGCTCCCGCTCCGGGACAAGGCAGGCCGGCTACACCTTC CASSRSGTRQAGYTF
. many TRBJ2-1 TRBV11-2 TGTGCCAGCAGCGAACAGGGACACCAGAGCTCCTACAATGAGCAGTTCTTC CASSEQGHQSSYNEQFF
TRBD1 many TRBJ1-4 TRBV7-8 TGTGCCAGCAGCTTAGCGACAGGGGGCTTTAGTGAAAAACTGTTTTTT CASSLATGGFSEKLFF
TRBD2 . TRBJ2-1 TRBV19 TGTGCCAGTAGTATTGATAACGGGGGGGCCTACAATGAGCAGTTCTTC CASSIDNGGAYNEQFF
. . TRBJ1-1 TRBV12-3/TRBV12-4 TGTGCCAGCAGTGGGAGGACGTTGAACACTGAAGCTTTCTTT CASSGRTLNTEAFF
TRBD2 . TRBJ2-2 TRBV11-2 TGTGCCATCAGCGGGAGGGTCGGGGAGCTGTTTTTT CAISGRVGELFF
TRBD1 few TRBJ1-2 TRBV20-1 TGCAGTGCGACAGGGGGCGGCTATGGCTACACCTTC CSATGGGYGYTF
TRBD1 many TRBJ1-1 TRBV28 TGTGCCAGCAGTTTAGCGGACAGGGAGACCACTGAAGCTTTCTTT CASSLADRETTEAFF
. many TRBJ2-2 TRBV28 TGTGCCAGCAGTTTACCGGGACATTTCACCGGGGAGCTGTTTTTT CASSLPGHFTGELFF
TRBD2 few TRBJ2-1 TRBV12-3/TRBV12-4 TGTGCCAGCAGGTCTAGCGGGCACAATGAGCAGTTCTTC CASRSSGHNEQFF
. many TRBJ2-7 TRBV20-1 TGCAGTGCTAGCGTGACAGGCTCCTACGAGCAGTACTTC CSASVTGSYEQYF
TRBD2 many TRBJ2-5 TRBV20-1 TGCAGTGCTAAGGAGCGGGAGGGAGCAGAGACCCAGTACTTC CSAKEREGAETQYF
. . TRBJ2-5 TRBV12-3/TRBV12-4 TGTGCCAGCAGTTTAGCTAACTGGGAGACCCAGTACTTC CASSLANWETQYF
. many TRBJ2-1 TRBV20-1 TGCAGTGCTCAGAGCCTAGCGCCGGGTGAGCAGTTCTTC CSAQSLAPGEQFF
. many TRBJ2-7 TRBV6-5 TGTGCCAGCAGTTACAGTGGAGAGGGGAACGAGCAGTACTTC CASSYSGEGNEQYF
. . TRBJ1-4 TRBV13 TGTGCCAGCAGTCAGGGGCGCGGGGGTAATGAAAAACTGTTTTTT CASSQGRGGNEKLFF
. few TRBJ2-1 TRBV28 TGTGCCAGCAGTCCCAGGACTTTTTCACCCACTTCCTACAATGAGCAGTTCTTC CASSPRTFSPTSYNEQFF
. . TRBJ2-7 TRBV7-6 TGTGCCAGCAGCTTAGGGGCTACAGGTTTCCCCTACGAGCAGTACTTC CASSLGATGFPYEQYF
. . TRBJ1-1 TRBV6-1 TGTGCCAGCAGTGAAGCAAGGTCGACGGCTGAAGCTTTCTTT CASSEARSTAEAFF
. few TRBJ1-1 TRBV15 TGTGCCACCAGCAGAGATTTAGGCGCGGGGACTGAAGCTTTCTTT CATSRDLGAGTEAFF
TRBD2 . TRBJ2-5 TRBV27 TGTGCCAGCGGTTGGGGCCGGACTAGCGCGCAAGAGACCCAGTACTTC CASGWGRTSAQETQYF
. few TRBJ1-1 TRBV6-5 TGTGCCAGCAGTTACTTATTCGCTGAAGCTTTCTTT CASSYLFAEAFF
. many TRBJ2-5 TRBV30 TGTGCCTGGACCAAGACAGGATCGCAAGAGACCCAGTACTTC CAWTKTGSQETQYF
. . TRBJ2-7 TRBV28 TGTGCCAGCAGTTACTCGGCAGTTCCCTACGAGCAGTACTTC CASSYSAVPYEQYF
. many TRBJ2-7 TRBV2 TGTGCCAGCAGTGCCCTAACCCGCGGGAAGTACGAGCAGTACTTC CASSALTRGKYEQYF
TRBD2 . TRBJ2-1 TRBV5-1 TGCGCCAGCACGCCCCGGGGAGGGGCCAATGAGCAGTTCTTC CASTPRGGANEQFF
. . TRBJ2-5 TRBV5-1 TGCGCCAGCAGCTGGGCGGGTCCTCGACAAGAGACCCAGTACTTC CASSWAGPRQETQYF
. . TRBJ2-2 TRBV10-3 TGTGCCATCAGTCGAGGGACTCAGGGGGCCGGGGAGCTGTTTTTT CAISRGTQGAGELFF
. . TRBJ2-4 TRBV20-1 TGCAGTGCTAGAGATACTAACATTCAGTACTTC CSARDTNIQYF
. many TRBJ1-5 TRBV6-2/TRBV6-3 TGTGCCAGCAGTTACCGGCACGGCTGGCATTTT CASSYRHGWHF
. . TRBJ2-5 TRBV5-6 TGTGCCAGCAGCTTGGCCCCTGCGGGCGGAGAGACCCAGTACTTC CASSLAPAGGETQYF
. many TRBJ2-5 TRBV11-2 TGTGCCAGCAGCAAGGGGGCTAGCGTGGGGACCCAGTACTTC CASSKGASVGTQYF
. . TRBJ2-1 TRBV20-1 TGCAGTGCCCGATCGGCAGGGAGCACCTACAATGAGCAGTTCTTC CSARSAGSTYNEQFF
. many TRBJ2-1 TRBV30 TGTGCCTGGAGTGCGGCGGGGCTAGGCTCCGGTCAGCAGTTCTTC CAWSAAGLGSGQQFF